One T cell receptor beta chain is described in this entry. Its cognate antigen is unknown. The data derive from a study of shared clonotypes between healthy human individuals. The naive CD8 subset, CD45RO-negative cells positively selected for CCR7, excluded terminally differentiated effector memory CD45RA+ cells. J was trimmed by 0 bases and V by 0 bases; bases with no gene match: 2. From germline, CDR1 is SGHVS and CDR2 FQNEAQ. The CDR3 consists of 15 residues. The authors ran the assay at deep level. Authors' analysis steps: As immunoSEQ supplied junction-only sequences (without quality scores), filtering differed. Sequencing was performed with immunoSEQ multiplex PCR; in TCRdb, only in-frame clones are kept and a portion is missing. V and J calls and clone size are copied from that table; D and trimming were computed from the DNA. The sample yields 1.5 million to 2.5 million clones, roughly 95% seen once.

General study findings and limits: Some clonotypes were shared by all four sorted-subset donors, while others were not shared. The non-shared ones had lower generation probabilities than the shared ones.

The chain combines TRBV7-8 with TRBJ2-7; TRBD2 matches at 7 bases. The receptor's source is a man younger than 35 in good health. Sequenced material: naive CD8+ T cells sorted from blood. In nucleotides, the CDR3 is TGTGCCAGCAGCTTAGCGGGGGGGAGCTCCTACGAGCAGTACTTC. Its translation is CASSLAGGSSYEQYF.